This entry lists 13 T cell receptor beta chains sequenced from one sample in a study of blood T cell repertoires in COVID-19. Profiling relied on immunoSEQ multiplex PCR, and the TCRdb table lists in-frame clones only, not all of them. This table holds roughly 63,000 clones, about 88% found once. The sample taken for sequencing was peripheral blood. All receptors come from a man over 45 with active COVID-19.

The chain uses TRBV6-2 or TRBV6-3 and TRBJ1-5; D ambiguous. Trimming stripped 6 bases from V and 6 bases from J, with 9 bases between. From germline, CDR1 is MNHEY and CDR2 SVGEGT. This CDR3 has 12 residues. The CDR3 DNA is TGTGCCAGCAGCGGAGAGGGTCAGCCCCAGCATTTT. Protein sequence: CASSGEGQPQHF.

The chain couples TRBV27 to TRBJ2-1; 8 bases are a match to TRBD1. The germline CDR1 and CDR2 sequences are MNHEY and SMNVEV (reference sequence). Unmatched junction bases numbered 11, after V lost 8 bases and J lost 5 bases. The CDR3 extends over 15 amino acids. CDR3 protein: CASYSRTGRNNEQFF. The CDR3 DNA follows: TGTGCCAGCTATAGCCGGACAGGGCGAAACAATGAGCAGTTCTTC.

The chain uses TRBV24-1 and TRBJ2-1; no clear D. V lost 0 bases and J 10 bases, leaving 9 bases between the germline ends. The CDR3 loop spans 13 amino acids. CDR1 is KGHDR and CDR2 is SFDVKD in the germline V gene. The CDR3 region is CATSDLGNTEQFF. The DNA for the CDR3 is TGTGCCACCAGTGATTTGGGCAACACCGAGCAGTTCTTC.

The rearrangement links TRBV5-6 to TRBJ2-7; D is undetermined. Germline assignment: CDR1 SGHDT and CDR2 YYEEEE. Trimming pared 3 bases from V and 7 bases from J, leaving 8 bases between. The CDR3 spans 11 residues. The CDR3 is CASSSFSEQYF. The CDR3 DNA sequence: TGTGCCAGCAGCTCGTTCTCTGAGCAGTACTTC.

V gene TRBV2 combines with J gene TRBJ1-2; a possible D gene is TRBD1 (6 bases). This CDR3 has 14 amino acids. V gave up 6 bases and J gave up 8 bases, with 19 bases separating them. Germline V gives CDR1 SNHLY, CDR2 FYNNEI. The CDR3 loop is CASSLNRESIGYTF. The CDR3 DNA reads as TGTGCCAGCAGCCTAAACAGGGAGTCCATCGGCTACACCTTC.

The chain links TRBV4-2 to TRBJ2-5; 16 bases agree with TRBD2. Germline CDR1 LGHNA, CDR2 YNFKEQ. The CDR3 consists of 16 residues. Trimming removed 6 bases from V and 3 bases from J; junction bases left unmatched: 4. CDR3 amino acids: CASRLGTSGGEETQYF. As DNA, the CDR3 is TGTGCCAGCAGACTTGGGACTAGCGGGGGGGAAGAGACCCAGTACTTC.

The chain couples TRBV14 to TRBJ2-2, with TRBD2 matching 13 bases. Per the germline V gene, CDR1 is SGHDN and CDR2 is FVKESK. CDR3 length: 17 amino acids. V trimming: 4 bases; J trimming: 2 bases; junction bases outside the gene matches: 4. CDR3 loop: CASSPGLAGFNTGELFF. The CDR3 DNA sequence: TGTGCCAGCAGCCCGGGACTAGCGGGGTTTAACACCGGGGAGCTGTTTTTT.

J is TRBJ2-7 and V is TRBV4-1, with 7 bases aligning to TRBD2. The length of the CDR3 is 16 residues. J lost 1 base, V lost 1 base, and 7 bases had no gene match. Germline lookup yields CDR1 MGHRA and CDR2 YSYEKL. The CDR3 nucleotides are TGCGCCAGCAGCCAAGTGTCAGCGGGGAAGTCCTACGAGCAGTACTTC. Its translation is CASSQVSAGKSYEQYF.

The chain has TRBV30 and TRBJ1-4, with D possibly matching TRBD1 (6 bases). CDR3 length: 15 residues. The V end was cut by 1 base, the J end by 3 bases, with 12 bases between. The V gene's germline CDR1 is GTSNPN and CDR2 SVGIG (reference sequence). Written as DNA, the CDR3 is TGTGCCTGGAGTGGGATGACAGGAGCTAATGAAAAACTGTTTTTT. Translated, it gives CAWSGMTGANEKLFF. The full variable domain, in which reference TRBV30 and TRBJ1-4 provide the parts outside the CDR3, is SQTIHQWPATLVQPVGSPLSLECTVEGTSNPNLYWYRQAAGRGLQLLFYSVGIGQISSEVPQNLSASRPQDRQFILSSKKLLLSDSGFYLCAWSGMTGANEKLFFGSGTQLSVL.

This chain joins TRBV5-1 and TRBJ1-1; D not resolved. Trimming left V 1 base short and J 1 base short, with 5 bases between. Germline V gene lookup returns CDR1 SGHRS and CDR2 YFSETQ. The CDR3 is 13 amino acids. The CDR3 is CASSLTQNTEAFF. CDR3 in DNA: TGCGCCAGCAGCTTGACACAGAACACTGAAGCTTTCTTT. The variable domain in full, with the rest retrieved from reference TRBV5-1 and TRBJ1-1, is KAGVTQTPRYLIKTRGQQVTLSCSPISGHRSVSWYQQTPGQGLQFLFEYFSETQRNKGNFPGRFSGRQFSNSRSEMNVSTLELGDSALYLCASSLTQNTEAFFGQGTRLTVV.

The J gene is TRBJ1-2, the V gene TRBV2, with TRBD1 matching 7 bases. This CDR3 spans 13 amino acids. Germline V CDR1 and CDR2: SNHLY, FYNNEI. V gave up 4 bases and J gave up 6 bases; unmatched junction bases: 5. In nucleotides, the CDR3 is TGTGCCAGCAGTGTTGAGACAGGGAATGGCTACACCTTC. It codes for CASSVETGNGYTF.

The chain carries TRBV19 and TRBJ2-7; 9 nucleotides line up with TRBD1. Trimming removed 7 bases from V and 2 bases from J; junction bases left unmatched: 6. In germline, CDR1 is LNHDA, CDR2 SQIVND (reference sequence). CDR3 length: 14 residues. The CDR3 DNA sequence: TGTGCCAGTACCCCAGGGACAGGGACCTACGAGCAGTACTTC. Translated: CASTPGTGTYEQYF. Variable domain in full (rest from reference TRBV19 and TRBJ2-7): DGGITQSPKYLFRKEGQNVTLSCEQNLNHDAMYWYRQDPGQGLRLIYYSQIVNDFQKGDIAEGYSVSREKKESFPLTVTSAQKNPTAFYLCASTPGTGTYEQYFGPGTRLTVT.

The gene calls are TRBV5-4 and TRBJ2-5, with 8 nucleotides matching TRBD2. V lost 0 bases to trimming and J lost 1 base; unmatched junction nucleotides: 8. Germline V gives CDR1 SGHNT, CDR2 YYREEE (reference sequence). The CDR3 is made up of 17 amino acids. The CDR3 loop reads CASSLGFAGGAQETQYF. The CDR3 DNA reads as TGTGCCAGCAGCTTGGGTTTTGCGGGGGGTGCCCAAGAGACCCAGTACTTC.